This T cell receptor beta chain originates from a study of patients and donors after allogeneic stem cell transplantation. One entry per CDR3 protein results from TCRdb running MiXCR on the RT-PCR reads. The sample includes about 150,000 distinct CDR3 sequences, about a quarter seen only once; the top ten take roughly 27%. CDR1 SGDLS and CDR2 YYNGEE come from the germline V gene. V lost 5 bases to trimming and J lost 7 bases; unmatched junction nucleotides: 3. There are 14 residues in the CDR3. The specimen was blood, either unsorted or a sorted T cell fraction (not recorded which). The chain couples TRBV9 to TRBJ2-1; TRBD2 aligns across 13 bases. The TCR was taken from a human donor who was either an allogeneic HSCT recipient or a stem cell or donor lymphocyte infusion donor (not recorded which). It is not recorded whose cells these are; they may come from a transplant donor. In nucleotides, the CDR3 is TGTGCCAGCAGAGAGGGACTAGCGGGGAATGAGCAGTTCTTC. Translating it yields CASREGLAGNEQFF.